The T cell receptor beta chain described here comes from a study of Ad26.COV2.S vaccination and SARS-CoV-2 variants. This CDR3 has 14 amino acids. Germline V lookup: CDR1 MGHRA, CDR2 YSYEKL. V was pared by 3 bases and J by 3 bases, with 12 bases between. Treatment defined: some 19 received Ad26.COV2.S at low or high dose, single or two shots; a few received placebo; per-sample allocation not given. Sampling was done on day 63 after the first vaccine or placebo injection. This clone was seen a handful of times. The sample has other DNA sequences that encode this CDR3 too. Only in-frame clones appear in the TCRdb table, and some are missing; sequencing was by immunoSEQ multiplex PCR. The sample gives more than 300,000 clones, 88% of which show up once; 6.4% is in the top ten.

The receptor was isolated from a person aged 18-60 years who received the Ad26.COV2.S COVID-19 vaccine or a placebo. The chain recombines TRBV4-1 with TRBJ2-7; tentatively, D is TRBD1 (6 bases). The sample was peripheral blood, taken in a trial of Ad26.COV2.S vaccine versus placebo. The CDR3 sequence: CASSQTTGLYEQYF. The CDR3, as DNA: TGCGCCAGCAGCCAGACTACAGGGCTCTACGAGCAGTACTTC.